One sample yielded the 17 T cell receptor beta chains listed below, sequenced in a study of radiotherapy plus CTLA-4 blockade in lung cancer. Sequenced by immunoSEQ multiplex PCR; TCRdb stores in-frame clones only, minus some. The top ten hold just over 2% of the sample, which has about 85,000 clones, around 87% seen once. The sequencing here drew on peripheral blood, taken from a patient treated with radiotherapy plus ipilimumab. These receptors all come from a human donor with non-small cell lung cancer who had a partial response to radiotherapy plus ipilimumab.

V is TRBV27 and J is TRBJ1-1; D remains ambiguous. Germline V gives CDR1 MNHEY, CDR2 SMNVEV (reference sequence). V lost 3 bases and J 4 bases, leaving 18 bases between the germline ends. This CDR3 has 16 residues. The CDR3 loop reads CASSLSYGGGGTEAFF. The CDR3 coding sequence is TGTGCCAGCAGTTTGAGCTACGGCGGAGGAGGCACTGAAGCTTTCTTT.

J is TRBJ1-1 and V is TRBV19; D might be TRBD1 (5 bases). This CDR3 comprises 14 residues. CDR1 is LNHDA and CDR2 is SQIVND in the germline V gene (reference sequence). V was trimmed by 6 bases and J by 1 base, leaving 12 bases between them. The DNA for the CDR3 is TGTGCCAGTAGCTCGACAGCGACGAACACTGAAGCTTTCTTT. It yields the protein CASSSTATNTEAFF.

The chain couples TRBV10-1 to TRBJ2-7; 8 positions agree with TRBD2. V trimming: 0 bases; J trimming: 6 bases; junction bases outside the gene matches: 1. Germline V gene lookup returns CDR1 WNHNN and CDR2 SYGVQD (reference sequence). The CDR3 is 13 residues long. The CDR3 bases are TGCGCCAGCAGTGAGTCTAGCGGGACCGAGCAGTACTTC. It specifies CASSESSGTEQYF.

The J gene is TRBJ1-5, the V gene TRBV18, with 7 positions matching TRBD1. With 6 bases clipped from V and 2 bases from J, the junction kept 1 base outside the gene matches. CDR3 length: 13 amino acids. Germline loops: CDR1 KGHSH, CDR2 LQKENI. The DNA of the CDR3 is TGTGCCAGCTCCGGACAGGGCAATCAGCCCCAGCATTTT. It translates to CASSGQGNQPQHF.

This clone is a singleton in its sample. This chain connects TRBV28 to TRBJ1-5, with D possibly being TRBD1 (6 bases). CDR1 is MDHEN, CDR2 SYDVKM, per germline. With 1 base removed from V and 2 bases from J, the gap between germline ends came to 6 bases. The CDR3 contains 14 residues. The CDR3 protein is CASSLSGGNQPQHF. The CDR3 region has the DNA TGTGCCAGCAGTTTATCAGGGGGCAATCAGCCCCAGCATTTT.

The chain combines TRBV29-1 with TRBJ1-2, with TRBD1 matching over 7 bases. The length of the CDR3 is 12 residues. V dropped 3 bases and J dropped 10; count of bases not matched to a gene: 8. Germline V CDR1 and CDR2: SQVTM, ANQGSEA. CDR3 DNA sequence: TGCAGCGTTGATGACGCCAGGGGGTCCTACACCTTC. Amino acid sequence: CSVDDARGSYTF.

CDR3 amino acids: CASSIRGQGGYTF. DNA for the CDR3: TGTGCCAGCAGCATTCGGGGACAGGGAGGCTACACCTTC. V and J are TRBV13 and TRBJ1-2, with 9 bases fitting TRBD1. J was trimmed by 8 bases and V by 5 bases; bases with no gene match: 6. CDR3 length equals 13 residues. Germline CDR1 and CDR2: PRHDT and FYEKMQ (reference sequence).

The table lists this clone with a few counts. The chain couples TRBV10-3 to TRBJ1-1, with D perhaps matching TRBD1 (6 bases). V was clipped by 7 bases and J by 1 base, with 10 bases between them. Germline V gene data show CDR1 as ENHRY and CDR2 as SYGVKD. CDR3 length: 13 amino acids. In DNA form, the CDR3 reads TGTGCCATCACCCCGGACAGGAACACTGAAGCTTTCTTT. It yields the protein CAITPDRNTEAFF.

The chain has TRBV7-6 and TRBJ1-2; D might be TRBD1 (5 bases). This CDR3 is 15 amino acids long. Germline-derived CDR1 and CDR2 are SGHVS and FNYEAQ. Trimming removed 2 bases at V and 4 bases at J, with 14 bases between. The CDR3 nucleotides are TGTGCCAGCAGCTTAAGTTCAGGGAGGACCTATGGCTACACCTTC. It specifies CASSLSSGRTYGYTF.

This clone was found a few times. The chain joins TRBV15 to TRBJ2-5; weak D call: TRBD1 (5 bases). Looked up from germline, CDR1 is LNHNV and CDR2 is YYDKDF (reference sequence). CDR3 length equals 15 residues. Trimming removed 0 bases from V and 1 base from J, with 9 bases in between. The CDR3 sequence is CATSRDPGPQETQYF. In nucleotides, the CDR3 is TGTGCCACCAGCAGAGATCCAGGGCCCCAAGAGACCCAGTACTTC.

The rearrangement uses TRBV5-6 and TRBJ2-7; TRBD2 aligns across 14 bases. There are 19 residues in the CDR3. Germline trimming cut 0 bases from V and 4 bases from J; bases unmatched to any gene: 12. Germline loops: CDR1 SGHDT, CDR2 YYEEEE. CDR3 nucleotide sequence: TGTGCCAGCAGCTTGGTTGGGACTAGCGGGAGCCAGAACTTATACGAGCAGTACGTC. It specifies CASSLVGTSGSQNLYEQYV.

This sequence joins TRBV19 and TRBJ1-5, with TRBD1 identical over 10 bases. Germline V gene sequence: CDR1 LNHDA, CDR2 SQIVND (reference sequence). V lost 4 bases to trimming and J lost 7 bases; unmatched junction nucleotides: 7. CDR3 size: 15 residues. CDR3 nucleotides: TGTGCCAGTAGTACCGACAGGGGGCGCCGACAGCCCCAGCATTTT. It encodes CASSTDRGRRQPQHF.

The chain carries TRBV30 and TRBJ2-7; D may be TRBD2 (6 bases). The CDR3 is 13 residues long. V was pared by 0 bases and J by 6 bases, with 12 bases between. In germline, CDR1 is GTSNPN, CDR2 SVGIG (reference sequence). This CDR3 is CAWSVSAGTEQYV. CDR3 sequence (DNA): TGTGCCTGGAGTGTATCGGCGGGGACCGAGCAGTACGTC.

This clone came up once. The rearrangement links TRBV7-2 to TRBJ2-5, with D possibly TRBD2 on 5 matching bases. The CDR3 is 15 residues long. The germline V and J ends were trimmed by 1 base and 2 bases, with 11 bases remaining between them. Germline-derived CDR1 and CDR2 are SGHTA and FQGNSA. The CDR3 DNA follows: TGTGCCAGCAGCTTAGGAGGGCAGTCTCAAGAGACCCAGTACTTC. Translated, it gives CASSLGGQSQETQYF. Combining the CDR3 with reference TRBV7-2 and TRBJ2-5 gives the whole variable domain GAGVSQSPSNKVTEKGKDVELRCDPISGHTALYWYRQSLGQGLEFLIYFQGNSAPDKSGLPSDRFSAERTGGSVSTLTIQRTQQEDSAVYLCASSLGGQSQETQYFGPGTRLLVL.

V and J are TRBV11-2 and TRBJ1-2; weak D call: TRBD1 (6 bases). The germline V gene has CDR1 SGHAT and CDR2 FQNNGV. This CDR3 region has 15 residues. The V end lost 1 base, the J end lost 4 bases, and 13 bases lay between the germline ends. The CDR3 sequence: CASSLGSTGTYGYTF. The CDR3 nucleotides read TGTGCCAGCAGCTTAGGGTCGACAGGAACCTATGGCTACACCTTC.

V and J are TRBV9 and TRBJ2-1, with 8 bases lining up with TRBD1. The germline V gene has CDR1 SGDLS and CDR2 YYNGEE. This CDR3 has 15 amino acids. Trimming at V came to 1 base and at J to 9 bases, leaving 9 bases not matched to a gene. CDR3 protein: CASSVSRGLDGEQFF. For the CDR3, the DNA is TGTGCCAGCAGCGTAAGCAGGGGGCTCGACGGTGAGCAGTTCTTC.

This chain links TRBV30 with TRBJ1-1; perhaps TRBD1 as D (5 bases). The CDR3 totals 17 residues. Trimming removed 0 bases at V and 10 bases at J, with 27 bases between. The V gene's germline CDR1 is GTSNPN and CDR2 SVGIG (reference sequence). CDR3 in amino acids: CAWSVPQEGLRGLVAFF. In DNA form, the CDR3 reads TGTGCCTGGAGTGTCCCTCAGGAGGGACTCCGAGGTCTGGTAGCTTTCTTT.